The T cell receptor (beta chain) described here comes from a study of blood T cell repertoires in COVID-19. The germline V gene has CDR1 KGHSH and CDR2 LQKENI. V lost 3 bases, J lost 2 bases, and 10 bases lay in between. This CDR3 is built from 14 residues. Profiling relied on immunoSEQ multiplex PCR, and the TCRdb table lists in-frame clones only, not all of them. The sample includes 60,000 or so clones, around 81% of them seen just once. Sequenced: peripheral blood. This rearrangement joins TRBV18 to TRBJ2-5, with D perhaps matching TRBD1 (5 bases). This TCR was recovered from a human donor in a cohort sampled during active COVID-19. The chain's CDR3 is CASSPRQRQETQYF. The CDR3 DNA is TGTGCCAGCTCACCCAGACAGAGACAAGAGACCCAGTACTTC.